The clone carrying this T cell receptor beta chain showed up just once. The sample comes from a study of blood T cell repertoires in COVID-19. Trimming stripped 3 bases from V and 2 bases from J, with 4 bases between. Germline V gene lookup returns CDR1 KGHSH and CDR2 LQKENI. This CDR3 has 12 amino acids. Individuals drawn from some 25 US areas were about 18 to 90 years old. Participant-reported clinical history was the basis for cohort assignment. Authors' analysis steps: Reference gene primer amplification gave nucleated cell count estimates. TCRdb's copy holds only in-frame clones and misses some; the assay was immunoSEQ multiplex PCR. V, J and clone size reflect that table, while D and trimming were determined from the DNA. This table has hundreds of thousands of clones, 80% appearing once.

The sample consisted of PBMCs or T cells enriched from blood (not recorded which). The receptor's source is a man aged 30 to 39 with acute COVID-19. This chain connects TRBV18 to TRBJ2-5; unclear D gene. The CDR3 spells CASSPNQETQYF. The CDR3 DNA sequence: TGTGCCAGCTCACCCAATCAAGAGACCCAGTACTTC. Drawing the rest from reference TRBV18 and TRBJ2-5, the complete variable domain is NAGVMQNPRHLVRRRGQEARLRCSPMKGHSHVYWYRQLPEEGLKFMVYLQKENIIDESGMPKERFSAEFPKEGPSILRIQQVVRGDSAAYFCASSPNQETQYFGPGTRLLVL.